This T cell receptor (beta chain) originates from a study of blood T cells in healthy people across ages. Across the whole study: T cells yielded about one barcoded beta molecule per two cells through template switching. Points from the study as a whole: More naive CD4+ cells and higher diversity were found in long-lived than in aged donors. Strongly correlated with naive T cell percentage was TCR beta diversity.

The CDR3 loop spans 13 amino acids. Trimming took 8 bases from V and 6 from J; bases not matched to a gene: 6. Sample-barcoded 5' priming and a J-beta primer mix drove a second PCR of roughly 7 to 11 cycles. In TCRdb, the 5' RACE reads were re-called with MiXCR into one record per CDR3 protein. The data contain hundreds of thousands of distinct CDR3 sequences, roughly 52% of them singletons. This clonotype occurred a few times. Its antigen is not identified. The clonotype originates from a young man in good health. Source material: blood. The rearrangement links TRBV12-3 or TRBV12-4 to TRBJ2-3; 9 nucleotides align to TRBD1. CDR3 coding DNA: TGTGCCAGCCGAACAGGGGGCGAGGATACGCAGTATTTT. Translation: CASRTGGEDTQYF.